Presented here are 2 T cell receptor beta chains from one specimen sequenced in a study of cytomegalovirus exposure and HLA in healthy donors. 13 Jbeta primers and 60 Vbeta primers were used for the PCR. Profiling relied on immunoSEQ multiplex PCR, and the TCRdb table lists in-frame clones only, not all of them. The sample carries about 77,000 clones, about 84% recorded once. Sequenced material: PBMCs. The receptors originated from a man in his forties in good health and CMV-seronegative.

The gene calls are TRBV19 and TRBJ1-1; maybe TRBD1 (6 bases). The CDR3 runs 14 residues. Trimming shortened V by 7 bases and J by 3 bases, and 15 bases separated the two germline ends. The germline CDR1 and CDR2 sequences are LNHDA and SQIVND (reference sequence). For the CDR3, the DNA is TGTGCCAGTATAGAGACAGGTTTGGACACTGAAGCTTTCTTT. Its translation is CASIETGLDTEAFF.

This clone was observed a few times. The chain uses TRBV6-5 and TRBJ1-1; the match to TRBD1 covers 9 bases. The J segment lost 9 bases and the V segment lost 5 bases, leaving 1 base of the junction unmatched. CDR3 length: 11 amino acids. CDR1 is MNHEY, CDR2 SVGAGI, per germline. CDR3 in DNA: TGTGCCAGCAGTACAGGGGGCCAAGCTTTCTTT. Amino acids: CASSTGGQAFF.